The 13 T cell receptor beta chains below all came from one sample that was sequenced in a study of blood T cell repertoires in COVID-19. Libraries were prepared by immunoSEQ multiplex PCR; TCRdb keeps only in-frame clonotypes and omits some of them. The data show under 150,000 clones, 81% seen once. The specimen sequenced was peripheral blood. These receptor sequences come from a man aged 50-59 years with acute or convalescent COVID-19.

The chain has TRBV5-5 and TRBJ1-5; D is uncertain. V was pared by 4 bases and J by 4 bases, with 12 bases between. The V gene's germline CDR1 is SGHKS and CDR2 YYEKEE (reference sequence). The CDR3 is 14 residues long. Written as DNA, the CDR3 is TGTGCCAGCAGCCGGTACCGGGGAAATCAGCCCCAGCATTTT. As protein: CASSRYRGNQPQHF.

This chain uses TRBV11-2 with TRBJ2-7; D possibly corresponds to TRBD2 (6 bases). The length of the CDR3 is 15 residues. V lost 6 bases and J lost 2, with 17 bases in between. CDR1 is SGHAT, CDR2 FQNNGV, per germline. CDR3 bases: TGTGCCAGCAGGTGGGACTCAATAGACCCCTACGAGCAGTACTTC. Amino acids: CASRWDSIDPYEQYF.

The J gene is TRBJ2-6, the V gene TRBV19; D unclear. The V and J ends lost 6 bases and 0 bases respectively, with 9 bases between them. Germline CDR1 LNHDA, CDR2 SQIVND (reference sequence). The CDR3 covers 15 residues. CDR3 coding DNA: TGTGCCAGTAGGCTATCGAGCTCTGGGGCCAACGTCCTGACTTTC. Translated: CASRLSSSGANVLTF.

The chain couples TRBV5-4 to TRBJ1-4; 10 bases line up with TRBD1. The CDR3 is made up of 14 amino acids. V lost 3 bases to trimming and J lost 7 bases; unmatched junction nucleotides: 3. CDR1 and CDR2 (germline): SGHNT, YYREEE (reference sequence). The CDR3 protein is CASSSGQGSEKLFF. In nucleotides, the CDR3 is TGTGCCAGCAGCTCGGGACAGGGGAGTGAAAAACTGTTTTTT.

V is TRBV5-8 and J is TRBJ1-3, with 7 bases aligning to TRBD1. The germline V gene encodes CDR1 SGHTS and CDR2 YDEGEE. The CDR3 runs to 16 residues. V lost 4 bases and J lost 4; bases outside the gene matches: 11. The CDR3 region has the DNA TGTGCCAGCAGCCGTTGGACCTCGGGACAGGGAAACACCATATATTTT. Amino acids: CASSRWTSGQGNTIYF.

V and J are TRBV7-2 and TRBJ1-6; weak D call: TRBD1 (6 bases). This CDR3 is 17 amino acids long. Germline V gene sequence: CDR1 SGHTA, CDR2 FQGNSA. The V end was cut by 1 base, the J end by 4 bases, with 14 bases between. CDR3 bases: TGTGCCAGCAGCTTAGTTAAGGGGGAGACTTATAATTCACCCCTCCACTTT. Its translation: CASSLVKGETYNSPLHF.

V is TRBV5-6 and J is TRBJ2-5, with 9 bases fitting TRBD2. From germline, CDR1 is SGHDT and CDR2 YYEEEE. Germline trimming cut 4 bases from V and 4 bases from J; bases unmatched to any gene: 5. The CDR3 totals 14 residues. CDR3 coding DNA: TGTGCCAGCAGCCGGGGACTAGCAGGAGAGACCCAGTACTTC. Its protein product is CASSRGLAGETQYF.

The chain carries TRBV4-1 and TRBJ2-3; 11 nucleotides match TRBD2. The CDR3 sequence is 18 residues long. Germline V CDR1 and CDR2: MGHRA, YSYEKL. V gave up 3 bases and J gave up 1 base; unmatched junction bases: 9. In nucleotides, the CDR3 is TGCGCCAGCAGCCACGGGGAGACTAGCGGGGACCGCACAGATACGCAGTATTTT. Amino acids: CASSHGETSGDRTDTQYF.

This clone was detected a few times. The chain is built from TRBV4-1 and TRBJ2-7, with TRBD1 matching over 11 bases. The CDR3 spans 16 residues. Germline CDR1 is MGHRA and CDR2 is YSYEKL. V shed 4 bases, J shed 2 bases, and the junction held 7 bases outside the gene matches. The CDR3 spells CASSPKWTGGTYEQYF. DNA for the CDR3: TGCGCCAGCAGCCCCAAGTGGACAGGGGGCACCTACGAGCAGTACTTC.

The chain's CDR3 is CAYTRQGAPSPQETQYF. CDR3 DNA sequence: TGTGCCTATACTCGGCAGGGGGCCCCCTCCCCACAAGAGACCCAGTACTTC. The chain is built from TRBV30 and TRBJ2-5; 8 bases agree with TRBD1. J lost 2 bases, V lost 7 bases, and 18 bases had no gene match. The CDR3 is 17 residues long. Germline V lookup: CDR1 GTSNPN, CDR2 SVGIG (reference sequence).

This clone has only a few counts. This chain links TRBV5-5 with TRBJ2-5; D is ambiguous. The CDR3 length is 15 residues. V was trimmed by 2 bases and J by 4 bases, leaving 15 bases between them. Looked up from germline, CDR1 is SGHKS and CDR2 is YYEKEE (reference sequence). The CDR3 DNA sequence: TGTGCCAGCAGCTTTGACTTTTCGCTGGGAGAGACCCAGTACTTC. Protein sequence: CASSFDFSLGETQYF.

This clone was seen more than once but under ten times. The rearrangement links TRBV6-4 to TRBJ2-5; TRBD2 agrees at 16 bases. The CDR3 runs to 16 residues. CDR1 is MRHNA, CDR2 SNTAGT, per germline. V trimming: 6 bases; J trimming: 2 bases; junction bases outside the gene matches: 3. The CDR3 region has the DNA TGTGCCAGCAGCCCGGGACTAGCGGGGGGGCAAGAGACCCAGTACTTC. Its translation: CASSPGLAGGQETQYF.

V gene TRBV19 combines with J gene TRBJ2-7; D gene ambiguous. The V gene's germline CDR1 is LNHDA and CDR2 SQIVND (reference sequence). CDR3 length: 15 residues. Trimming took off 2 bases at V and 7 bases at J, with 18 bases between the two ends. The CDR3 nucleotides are TGTGCCAGTAGTATACGACTTTATCCTTTTGGTGAGCAGTACGTC. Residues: CASSIRLYPFGEQYV.